The T cell receptor beta chain under discussion was sequenced for a study of T cell responses to AZD1222 COVID-19 vaccine. A note on this clone: Its antigen is undetermined.

Regarding the study as a whole: The study reported that nearly half of spike-specific TCRs target unmutated variant regions. Regions 160-218 and 743-854 dominated among vaccine-associated CD4 TCRs spanning spike.

The protocol was immunoSEQ multiplex PCR, while the TCRdb copy is restricted to in-frame clones and leaves out a portion. The sample has roughly 170,000 clones, around 87% seen once. Per the germline V gene, CDR1 is SGHTA and CDR2 is FQGNSA. Trimming cost V 1 base and J 4 bases; bases outside gene matches: 6. CDR3 length equals 16 residues. This chain joins TRBV7-2 and TRBJ2-7, with TRBD1 matching 11 bases. Sequenced material: peripheral blood, taken on day 0 of AZD1222 vaccination. The clonotype originates from an adult in good health. The DNA for the CDR3 is TGTGCCAGCAGCTTAGGACCCGGACAGGGGGCGTACGAGCAGTACTTC. Translating gives CASSLGPGQGAYEQYF.